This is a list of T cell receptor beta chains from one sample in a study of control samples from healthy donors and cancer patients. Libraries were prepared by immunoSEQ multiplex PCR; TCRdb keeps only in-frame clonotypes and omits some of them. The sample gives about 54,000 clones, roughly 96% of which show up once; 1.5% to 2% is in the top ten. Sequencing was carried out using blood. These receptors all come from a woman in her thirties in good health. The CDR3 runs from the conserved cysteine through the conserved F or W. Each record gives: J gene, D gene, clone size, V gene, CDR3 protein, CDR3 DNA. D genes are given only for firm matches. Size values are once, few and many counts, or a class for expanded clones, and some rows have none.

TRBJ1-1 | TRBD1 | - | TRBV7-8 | CASSSGQGNTEAFF | TGTGCCAGCAGCTCAGGACAGGGGAACACTGAAGCTTTCTTT
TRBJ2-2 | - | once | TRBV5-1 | CASREGLAYTGELFF | TGCGCCAGCAGAGAGGGACTTGCTTACACCGGGGAGCTGTTTTTT
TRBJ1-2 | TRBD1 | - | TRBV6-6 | CASRPGQDYGYTF | TGTGCCAGCAGACCCGGACAGGACTATGGCTACACCTTC
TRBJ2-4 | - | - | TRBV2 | CASSEDRAAKNIQYF | TGTGCCAGCAGTGAAGACAGGGCCGCCAAAAACATTCAGTACTTC
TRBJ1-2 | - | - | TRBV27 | CASSPKGAHNYGYTF | TGTGCCAGCAGCCCCAAGGGCGCACATAACTATGGCTACACCTTC
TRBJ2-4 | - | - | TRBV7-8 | CASSFGPVANQNIQYF | TGTGCCAGCAGCTTTGGGCCAGTAGCCAACCAAAACATTCAGTACTTC
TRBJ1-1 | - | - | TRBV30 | CAWTARQAFTEAFF | TGTGCCTGGACCGCTAGGCAGGCGTTCACTGAAGCTTTCTTT
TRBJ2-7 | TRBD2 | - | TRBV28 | CASSFGSSGSYEQYF | TGTGCCAGCAGTTTTGGATCTAGCGGGTCCTACGAGCAGTACTTC
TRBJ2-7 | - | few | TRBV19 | CASSIRLQNYEQYF | TGTGCCAGTAGTATCAGGTTGCAGAACTACGAGCAGTACTTC
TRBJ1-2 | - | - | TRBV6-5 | CASSPYRGRDYGYTF | TGTGCCAGCAGTCCCTACCGAGGAAGAGACTATGGCTACACCTTC
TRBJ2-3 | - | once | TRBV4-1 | CASSEGYTQYF | TGCGCCAGCAGCGAGGGGTATACGCAGTATTTT
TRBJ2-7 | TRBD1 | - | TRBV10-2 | CASSSGTGVYEQYF | TGCGCCAGCAGTTCCGGGACAGGGGTTTACGAGCAGTACTTC
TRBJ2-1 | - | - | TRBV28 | CASSLTNNEQFF | TGTGCCAGCAGTTTAACGAACAATGAGCAGTTCTTC
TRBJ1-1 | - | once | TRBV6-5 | CASTEVGANTEAFF | TGTGCCAGCACCGAGGTGGGAGCGAACACTGAAGCTTTCTTT
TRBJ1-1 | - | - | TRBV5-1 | CASRGAPLDTEAFF | TGCGCCAGCAGGGGGGCTCCCCTGGACACTGAAGCTTTCTTT
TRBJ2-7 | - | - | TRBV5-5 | CARSGGDRGYEQYF | TGTGCCCGCAGCGGGGGGGACAGGGGCTACGAGCAGTACTTC
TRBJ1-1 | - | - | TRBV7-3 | CASSPDGAGTEAFF | TGTGCCAGCAGCCCGGACGGGGCGGGCACTGAAGCTTTCTTT
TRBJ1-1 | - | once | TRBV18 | CASSPDTGLGTEAFF | TGTGCCAGCTCACCGGACACAGGGCTGGGCACTGAAGCTTTCTTT
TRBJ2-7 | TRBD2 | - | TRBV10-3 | CAISDTSANYYEQYF | TGTGCCATCAGTGACACTAGCGCTAACTACTACGAGCAGTACTTC
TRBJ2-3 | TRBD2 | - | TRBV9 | CASSEGLAGPTDTQYF | TGTGCCAGCAGCGAGGGACTAGCGGGGCCCACAGATACGCAGTATTTT
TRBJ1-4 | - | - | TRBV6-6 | CASSYETYNEKLFF | TGTGCCAGCAGTTACGAGACTTATAATGAAAAACTGTTTTTT
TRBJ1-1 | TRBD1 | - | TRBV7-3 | CASSSQGANTEAFF | TGTGCCAGCAGCTCACAGGGGGCTAACACTGAAGCTTTCTTT
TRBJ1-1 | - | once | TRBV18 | CASSSGGAEAFF | TGTGCCAGCTCATCCGGGGGAGCTGAAGCTTTCTTT
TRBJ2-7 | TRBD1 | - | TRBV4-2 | CASSRGPGGTGLYEQYF | TGTGCCAGCAGCCGAGGCCCCGGCGGGACAGGGTTGTACGAGCAGTACTTC
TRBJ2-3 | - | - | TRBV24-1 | CATSDTGQHHRTDTQYF | TGTGCCACCAGTGACACCGGACAGCACCACCGCACAGATACGCAGTATTTT
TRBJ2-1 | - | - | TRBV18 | CASSTPTPSSYNEQFF | TGTGCCAGCTCGACGCCCACTCCTAGCTCCTACAATGAGCAGTTCTTC
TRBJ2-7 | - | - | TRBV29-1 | CSVEVGQTYEQYF | TGCAGCGTTGAAGTGGGCCAGACCTACGAGCAGTACTTC
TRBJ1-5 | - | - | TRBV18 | CASSWDSNQPQHF | TGTGCCAGCTCCTGGGACAGCAATCAGCCCCAGCATTTT
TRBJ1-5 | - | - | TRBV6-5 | CASNGYRAPQHF | TGTGCCAGCAACGGGTACAGGGCGCCCCAGCATTTT
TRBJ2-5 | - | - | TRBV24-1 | CATSDYRGGRETQYF | TGTGCCACCAGTGACTATCGCGGGGGCCGGGAGACCCAGTACTTC
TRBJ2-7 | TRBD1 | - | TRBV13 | CASSLWGRGRNEQYF | TGTGCCAGCAGCTTATGGGGCAGGGGGCGAAACGAGCAGTACTTC
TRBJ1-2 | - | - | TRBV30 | CAWSVFSQGFYGYTF | TGTGCCTGGAGTGTATTTAGTCAGGGGTTCTATGGCTACACCTTC
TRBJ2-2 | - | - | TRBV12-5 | CASGLPTSNTGELFF | TGTGCTAGTGGTTTGCCTACTAGTAACACCGGGGAGCTGTTTTTT
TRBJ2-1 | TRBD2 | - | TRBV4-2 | CASSQESSRLAGYNEQFF | TGTGCCAGCAGCCAAGAGAGTAGTCGGCTAGCGGGGTACAATGAGCAGTTCTTC
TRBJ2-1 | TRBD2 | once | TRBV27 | CASSFSASGVSYNEQFF | TGTGCCAGCAGTTTTTCGGCTAGCGGAGTCTCCTACAATGAGCAGTTCTTC
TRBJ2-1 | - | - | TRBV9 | CASSVTGEYEQFF | TGTGCCAGCAGCGTCACGGGAGAATATGAGCAGTTCTTC